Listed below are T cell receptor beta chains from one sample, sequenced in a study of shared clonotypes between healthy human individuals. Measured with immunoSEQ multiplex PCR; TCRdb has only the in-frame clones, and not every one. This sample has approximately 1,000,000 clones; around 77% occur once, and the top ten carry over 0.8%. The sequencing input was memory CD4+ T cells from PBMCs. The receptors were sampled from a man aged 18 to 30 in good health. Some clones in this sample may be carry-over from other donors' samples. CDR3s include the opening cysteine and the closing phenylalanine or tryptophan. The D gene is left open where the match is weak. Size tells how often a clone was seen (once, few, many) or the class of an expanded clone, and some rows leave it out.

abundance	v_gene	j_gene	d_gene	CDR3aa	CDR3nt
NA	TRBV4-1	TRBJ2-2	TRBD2	CASSRLAGSNTGELFF	TGCGCCAGCAGTCGACTAGCGGGGTCAAACACCGGGGAGCTGTTTTTT
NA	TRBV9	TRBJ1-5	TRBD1	CASSVEPGGNQPQHF	TGTGCCAGCAGCGTAGAGCCAGGGGGTAATCAGCCCCAGCATTTT
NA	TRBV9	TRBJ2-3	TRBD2	CASSIGTSVMYDTQYF	TGTGCCAGCTCGATTGGGACTAGCGTCATGTACGATACGCAGTATTTT
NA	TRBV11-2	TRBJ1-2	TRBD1	CASSLRGQGADGYTF	TGTGCCAGCAGCTTACGGGGACAGGGGGCGGATGGCTACACCTTC
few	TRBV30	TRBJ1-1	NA	CASGRLNTEAFF	TGTGCCTCGGGACGGCTGAACACTGAAGCTTTCTTT
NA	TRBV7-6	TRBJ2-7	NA	CASSLDDGFSYEQYF	TGTGCCAGCAGCTTAGATGACGGATTCAGCTACGAGCAGTACTTC
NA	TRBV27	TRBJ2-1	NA	CASSFAGRPFYNEQFF	TGTGCCAGCAGTTTCGCGGGCAGGCCCTTCTACAATGAGCAGTTCTTC
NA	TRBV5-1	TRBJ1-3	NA	CASSTGAGHSGNTIYF	TGCGCCAGCAGTACCGGGGCGGGACACTCTGGAAACACCATATATTTT
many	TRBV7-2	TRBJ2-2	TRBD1	CASSFTPDRSNTGELFF	TGTGCCAGCAGTTTTACGCCGGACAGGTCGAACACCGGGGAGCTGTTTTTT
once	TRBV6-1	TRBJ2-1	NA	CASSEGGLNEQFF	TGTGCCAGCAGTGAAGGCGGGTTGAATGAGCAGTTCTTC
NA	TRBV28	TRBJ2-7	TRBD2	CASSTPGGAYEQYF	TGTGCCAGCAGTACCCCGGGGGGGGCCTACGAGCAGTACTTC
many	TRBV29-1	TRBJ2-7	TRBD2	CSVVLAGGYEQYF	TGCAGCGTTGTACTTGCGGGAGGATACGAGCAGTACTTC
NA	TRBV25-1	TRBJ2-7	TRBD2	CASSESSGGSYEQYF	TGTGCCAGCAGTGAATCCAGCGGGGGTTCCTACGAGCAGTACTTC
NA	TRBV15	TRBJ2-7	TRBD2	CATSRAGSGSEQYF	TGTGCCACCAGCAGAGCGGGTAGCGGGAGCGAGCAGTACTTC